This TCR beta chain was found in a study of OX40 agonist ivuxolimab in advanced cancers. Study-level information: Ivuxolimab was delivered to patients intravenously every 2 weeks at doses spanning 0.01 to 10 mg/kg. Study-level findings and limits: Both CD4+ and CD8+ T cell populations in blood had undergone clonal expansion by week 6 at 0.1 to 3.0 mg/kg.

Trimming at V came to 0 bases and at J to 4 bases, leaving 14 bases not matched to a gene. Germline V lookup: CDR1 SGHNT, CDR2 YENEEA. The CDR3 has 20 residues. Some clones are missing from TCRdb's copy, which holds only in-frame ones; the method was immunoSEQ multiplex PCR. The sample lists about 75,000 clones, 86% occurring once. Individuals having autoimmune disease history or systemic immunosuppression were not enrolled. As regards this clone: The target antigen is unknown.

The sequence came from an adult with an advanced solid tumor such as melanoma, head and neck, liver or kidney cancer. The chain combines TRBV11-3 with TRBJ2-2, with 10 bases matching TRBD1. This specimen was CD4+ or CD8+ T cells sorted from blood, taken in a trial of the OX40 agonist ivuxolimab. CDR3 in amino acids: CASSLDSSTGTGVPTGELFF. CDR3 nucleotide sequence: TGTGCCAGCAGCTTAGATTCTTCAACCGGGACAGGGGTGCCCACCGGGGAGCTGTTTTTT.